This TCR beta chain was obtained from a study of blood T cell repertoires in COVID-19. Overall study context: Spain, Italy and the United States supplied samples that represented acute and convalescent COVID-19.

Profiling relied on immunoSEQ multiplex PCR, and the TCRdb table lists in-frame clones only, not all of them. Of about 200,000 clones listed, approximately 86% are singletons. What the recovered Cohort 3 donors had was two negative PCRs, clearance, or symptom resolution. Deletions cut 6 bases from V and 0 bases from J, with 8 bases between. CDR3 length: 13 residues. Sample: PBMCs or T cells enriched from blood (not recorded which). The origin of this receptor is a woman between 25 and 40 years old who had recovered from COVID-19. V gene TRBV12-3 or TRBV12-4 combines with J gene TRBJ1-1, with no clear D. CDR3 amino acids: CASSPPMNTEAFF. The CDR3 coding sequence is TGTGCCAGCAGCCCCCCCATGAACACTGAAGCTTTCTTT.